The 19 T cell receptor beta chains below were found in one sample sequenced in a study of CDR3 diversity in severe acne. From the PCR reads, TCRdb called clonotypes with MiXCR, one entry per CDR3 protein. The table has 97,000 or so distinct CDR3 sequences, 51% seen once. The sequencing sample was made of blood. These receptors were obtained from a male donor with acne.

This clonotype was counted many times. This CDR3 is CASSPPALDVTDTQYF. The CDR3 region has the DNA TGTGCCAGCAGCCCCCCGGCACTAGACGTAACAGATACGCAGTATTTT. V and J are TRBV5-6 and TRBJ2-3; the D gene is possibly TRBD2 (5 bases). The CDR3 length is 16 residues. In germline, CDR1 is SGHDT, CDR2 YYEEEE. Trimming cost V 4 bases and J 3 bases, with 18 bases left between them.

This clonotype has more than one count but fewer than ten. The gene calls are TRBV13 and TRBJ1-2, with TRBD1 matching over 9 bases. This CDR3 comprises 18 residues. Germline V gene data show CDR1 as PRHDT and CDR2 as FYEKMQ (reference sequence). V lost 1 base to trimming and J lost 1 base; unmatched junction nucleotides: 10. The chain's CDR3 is CASSLDRDRVTFNYGYTF. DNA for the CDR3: TGTGCCAGCAGCTTAGACCGGGACAGGGTAACCTTTAACTATGGCTACACCTTC.

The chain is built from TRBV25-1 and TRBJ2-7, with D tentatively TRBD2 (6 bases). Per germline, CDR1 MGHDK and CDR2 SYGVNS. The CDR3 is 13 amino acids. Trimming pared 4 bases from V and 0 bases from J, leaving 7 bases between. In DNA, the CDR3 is TGTGCCAGCAGTGGGGACTTCTCCTACGAGCAGTACTTC. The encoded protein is CASSGDFSYEQYF.

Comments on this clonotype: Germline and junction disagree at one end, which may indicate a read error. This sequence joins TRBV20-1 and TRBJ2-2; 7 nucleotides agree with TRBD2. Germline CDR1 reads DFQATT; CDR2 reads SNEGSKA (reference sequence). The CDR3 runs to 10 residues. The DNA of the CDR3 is TGCAGTGCTAGGGCGGGAGAGCTGCCTTTT. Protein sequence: CSARAGELPF.

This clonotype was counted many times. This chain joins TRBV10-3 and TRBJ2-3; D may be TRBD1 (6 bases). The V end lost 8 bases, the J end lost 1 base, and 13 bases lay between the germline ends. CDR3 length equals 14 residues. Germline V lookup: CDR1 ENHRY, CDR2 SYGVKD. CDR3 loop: CAIGGRAGTDTQYF. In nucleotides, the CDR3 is TGTGCCATCGGGGGCCGGGCAGGCACAGATACGCAGTATTTT.

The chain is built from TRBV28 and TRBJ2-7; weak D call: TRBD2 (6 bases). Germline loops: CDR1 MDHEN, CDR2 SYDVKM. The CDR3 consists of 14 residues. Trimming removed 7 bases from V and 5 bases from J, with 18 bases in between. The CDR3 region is CASTIPGAGNEQYF. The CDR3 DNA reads TGTGCCAGCACCATACCCGGCGCGGGGAACGAGCAGTACTTC.

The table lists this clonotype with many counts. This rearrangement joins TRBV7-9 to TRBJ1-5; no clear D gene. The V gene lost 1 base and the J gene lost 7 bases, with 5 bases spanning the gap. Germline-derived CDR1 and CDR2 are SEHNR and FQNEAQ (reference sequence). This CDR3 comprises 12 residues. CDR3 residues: CASSLGSQPQHF. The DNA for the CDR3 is TGTGCCAGCAGCTTAGGTTCCCAGCCCCAGCATTTT.

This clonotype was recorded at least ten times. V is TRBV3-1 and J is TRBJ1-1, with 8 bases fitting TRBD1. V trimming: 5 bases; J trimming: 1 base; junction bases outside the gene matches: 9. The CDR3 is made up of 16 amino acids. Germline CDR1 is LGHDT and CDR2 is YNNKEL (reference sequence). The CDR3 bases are TGTGCCAGCAGCACCGTCCCGGACAGGGCGAACACTGAAGCTTTCTTT. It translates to CASSTVPDRANTEAFF.

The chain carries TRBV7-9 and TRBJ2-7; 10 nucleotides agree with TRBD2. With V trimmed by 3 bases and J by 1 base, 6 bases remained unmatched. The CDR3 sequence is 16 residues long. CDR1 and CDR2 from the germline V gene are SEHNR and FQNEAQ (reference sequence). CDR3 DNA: TGTGCCAGCAGCTTCCCAGCGGGAGGGATTTCCTACGAGCAGTACTTC. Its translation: CASSFPAGGISYEQYF. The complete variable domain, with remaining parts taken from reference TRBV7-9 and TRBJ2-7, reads DTGVSQNPRHKITKRGQNVTFRCDPISEHNRLYWYRQTLGQGPEFLTYFQNEAQLEKSRLLSDRFSAERPKGSFSTLEIQRTEQGDSAMYLCASSFPAGGISYEQYFGPGTRLTVT.

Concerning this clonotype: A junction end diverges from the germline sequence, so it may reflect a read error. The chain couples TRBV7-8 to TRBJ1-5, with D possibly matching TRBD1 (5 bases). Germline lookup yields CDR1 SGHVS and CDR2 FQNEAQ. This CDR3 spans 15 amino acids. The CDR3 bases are TGCGCCAGCAGCCAAGGAGGGGCTGGCAATCAGCCCCAGCATTTT. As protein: CASSQGGAGNQPQHF.

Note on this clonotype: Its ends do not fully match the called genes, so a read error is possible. The CDR3 bases are TGTGCCAGCACCTTAGGGTACACCGGGGAGCTGTTTTTT. Translation: CASTLGYTGELFF. The chain is built from TRBV7-2 and TRBJ2-2; D remains unclear. From germline, CDR1 is SGHTA and CDR2 FQGNSA. The CDR3 runs 13 residues. Using reference TRBV7-2 and TRBJ2-2 for the parts outside the CDR3, the full variable domain is GAGVSQSPSNKVTEKGKDVELRCDPISGHTALYWYRQSLGQGLEFLIYFQGNSAPDKSGLPSDRFSAERTGGSVSTLTIQRTQQEDSAVYLCASTLGYTGELFFGEGSRLTVL.

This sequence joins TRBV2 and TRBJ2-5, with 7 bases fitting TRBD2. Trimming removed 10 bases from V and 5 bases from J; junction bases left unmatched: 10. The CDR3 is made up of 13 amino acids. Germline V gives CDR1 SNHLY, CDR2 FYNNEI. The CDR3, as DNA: TGTGCCATCAACGGGGGGTTAGACGAGACCCAGTACTTC. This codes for CAINGGLDETQYF.

CDR3 DNA: TGTGCCACTCTAAAAGTCACAGATACCTACGAGCAGTACTTC. Protein product: CATLKVTDTYEQYF. The chain combines TRBV28 with TRBJ2-5; D is unclear. The J call may be faulty, since TRBJ2-7 better matches the DNA end. CDR1 is MDHEN, CDR2 SYDVKM, per germline. This CDR3 comprises 14 residues.

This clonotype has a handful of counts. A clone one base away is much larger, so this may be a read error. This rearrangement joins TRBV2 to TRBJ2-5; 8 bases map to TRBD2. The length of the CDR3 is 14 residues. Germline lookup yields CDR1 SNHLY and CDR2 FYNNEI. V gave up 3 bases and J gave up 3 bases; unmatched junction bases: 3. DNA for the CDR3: TGTGCCAGCAGTGACAGCGGGAGAAAAGAGACCCAGTACTTC. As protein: CASSDSGRKETQYF.

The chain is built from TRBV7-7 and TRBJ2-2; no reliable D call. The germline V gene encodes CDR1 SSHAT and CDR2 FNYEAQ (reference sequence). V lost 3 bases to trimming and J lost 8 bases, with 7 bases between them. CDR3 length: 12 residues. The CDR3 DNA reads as TGTGCCAGCAGCTTGTCAGCGGGGGAGCTGTTTTTT. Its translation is CASSLSAGELFF.

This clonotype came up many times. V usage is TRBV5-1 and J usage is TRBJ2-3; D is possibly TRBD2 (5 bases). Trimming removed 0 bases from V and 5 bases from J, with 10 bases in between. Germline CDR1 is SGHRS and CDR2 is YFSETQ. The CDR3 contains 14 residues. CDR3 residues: CASSLEREGDTQYF. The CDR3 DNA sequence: TGCGCCAGCAGCTTGGAACGGGAAGGAGATACGCAGTATTTT.

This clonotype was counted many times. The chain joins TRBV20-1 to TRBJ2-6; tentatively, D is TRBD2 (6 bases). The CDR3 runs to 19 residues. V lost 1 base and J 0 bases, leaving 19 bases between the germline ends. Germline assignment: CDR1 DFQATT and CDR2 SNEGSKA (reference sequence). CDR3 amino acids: CSARAHYTPGGSGANVLTF. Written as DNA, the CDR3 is TGCAGTGCTAGAGCCCATTACACCCCCGGGGGCTCTGGGGCCAACGTCCTGACTTTC.

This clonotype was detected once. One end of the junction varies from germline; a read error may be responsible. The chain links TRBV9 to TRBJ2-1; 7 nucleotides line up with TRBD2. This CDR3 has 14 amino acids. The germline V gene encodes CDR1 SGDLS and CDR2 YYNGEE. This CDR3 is CASSVRLLRREPYF. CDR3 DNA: TGTGCCAGCAGCGTACGTCTGTTAAGGCGGGAGCCGTACTTC.

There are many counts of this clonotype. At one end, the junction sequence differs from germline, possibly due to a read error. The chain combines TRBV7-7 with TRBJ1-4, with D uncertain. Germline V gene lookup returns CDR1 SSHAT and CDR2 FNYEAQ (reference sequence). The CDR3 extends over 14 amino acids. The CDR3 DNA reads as TGTGCTAGCAGCTTAAGAGCTGGGAATGGAAAACTGTTTTTT. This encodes CASSLRAGNGKLFF.